This record concerns one T cell receptor (beta chain) sequence. Its target is not known. As originally analysed: Across clinicopathological groups, CDR3 differences served as the basis for building a distant-metastasis classifier for papillary thyroid cancer. TCRdb re-clonotyped the PCR reads through MiXCR. TCRdb, not the original authors, processed these V and J calls. The sample consists of approximately 60,000 clones, just under 30% of them appearing once. Nobody among the patients had been given any treatment before thyroid surgery. This specimen comes from a study of metastatic and nonmetastatic thyroid tumors. The wider study: From malignant and benign thyroid patients, repertoires in blood and in tumor or nodule tissue were compared. Study results and caveats: Patients with malignant thyroid tumors reportedly had significantly higher TCR beta diversity than those with benign nodules, in blood and tumor.

The CDR3 length is 15 residues. CDR1 SEHNR and CDR2 FQNEAQ come from the germline V gene (reference sequence). V was clipped by 1 base and J by 4 bases, with 10 bases between them. What was sequenced was blood. J is TRBJ2-2 and V is TRBV7-9; no clear D. The sequence came from a female donor with papillary thyroid cancer or a benign thyroid nodule (not recorded which). Some clones in this sample may be carry-over from other donors' samples. CDR3 nucleotide sequence: TGTGCCAGCAGCTTAGAGGTCAGAAGCACCGGGGAGCTGTTTTTT. Its protein is CASSLEVRSTGELFF.